This is a list of T cell receptor beta chains from one sample in a study of neurological immune-mediated disorders. TCRdb used MiXCR to reprocess the 5' RACE reads, holding one entry per CDR3 protein. The repertoire holds about 27,000 distinct CDR3 sequences, with more than 20% as singletons. The sample comprised PBMCs. Receptors originate from a woman aged 55-70 years in good health. Both conserved end residues are part of each CDR3. D genes are given only for firm matches. Not all rows give a size; the values are once, few, many and, for expanded clones, a class.

TRBJ2-7,TRBD1,.,TRBV7-2,TGTGCCAGCAGCCTAACCGGGACAGGGTTGAACGAGCAGTACTTC,CASSLTGTGLNEQYF
TRBJ1-2,.,many,TRBV18,TGTGCCAGCTCACCGCCGGGCCCCAGCTATGGCTACACCTTC,CASSPPGPSYGYTF
TRBJ1-2,.,many,TRBV14,TGTGCCAGCAGCCAAGTCCGACAATATCTCGCGTTC,CASSQVRQYLAF
TRBJ2-1,.,medium-sized,TRBV20-1,TGCAGTGCTAACCCCTACCAAAACAATGAGCAGTTCTTC,CSANPYQNNEQFF
TRBJ1-1,TRBD1,many,TRBV7-2,TGTGCCAGCAGCTTCGGACAGGGCACTGAAGCTTTCTTT,CASSFGQGTEAFF
TRBJ2-3,.,.,TRBV3-1,TGTGCCAGCAGCCAAGGAAGGGCAGATACGCAGTATTTT,CASSQGRADTQYF
TRBJ1-2,.,many,TRBV12-3/TRBV12-4,TGTGCCAGCAGTTCGGTGGGCTATGGCTACACCTTC,CASSSVGYGYTF
TRBJ1-4,.,.,TRBV2,TGTGCCAGCAGTGAACGTCAGGGTCTGGTAAAACTGTTTTTT,CASSERQGLVKLFF
TRBJ1-4,.,many,TRBV5-1,TGCGCCAGCAGCTTGCAGGCCCCTGGGGCTGGTGAAAAACTGTTTTTT,CASSLQAPGAGEKLFF
TRBJ1-1,TRBD1,many,TRBV7-2,TGTGCCAGCAGCCCGGACAGGGACCGCGGGGCTTTCTTT,CASSPDRDRGAFF
TRBJ1-2,TRBD1,once,TRBV6-5,TGTGCCGCCCTCGACAGGGGACCTAACTATGGCTACACCTTC,CAALDRGPNYGYTF
TRBJ2-2,.,many,TRBV29-1,TGCAGCGTTGAGTGGGTCGCCGGGGAGCTGTTTTTT,CSVEWVAGELFF
TRBJ1-1,.,many,TRBV7-2,TGTGCCAGCAGCTTAGGCAGGGACAACACTGAAGCTTTCTTT,CASSLGRDNTEAFF
TRBJ2-7,.,many,TRBV27,TGTGCCAGCAGTATAGGAGGCGAGCAGTACTTC,CASSIGGEQYF
TRBJ2-7,.,many,TRBV4-3,TGCGCCAGCAGCCAAGAGCAACAGTTAGGGCAGTACTTC,CASSQEQQLGQYF
TRBJ2-1,.,.,TRBV30,TGTGCCTGGAGTGTATTACCCCCCCAGGTTTCGAATGAGCAGTTCTTC,CAWSVLPPQVSNEQFF
TRBJ2-1,.,many,TRBV7-3,TGTGCCAGCAGCCCTCAAGGCTCCTACAATGAGCAGTTCTTC,CASSPQGSYNEQFF
TRBJ1-1,TRBD1,many,TRBV10-3,TGTGCCATCAGTCGGGACAGCGAAACTGAAGCTTTCTTT,CAISRDSETEAFF
TRBJ1-5,TRBD1,many,TRBV5-1,TGCGCCAGCAGCATGACAGGGGGCAGAGAGCCCCAGCATTTT,CASSMTGGREPQHF
TRBJ2-7,.,many,TRBV6-2/TRBV6-3,TGTGCCAGCAGTTACTCGGGATCATCCTACGAGCAGTACTTC,CASSYSGSSYEQYF
TRBJ2-5,.,few,TRBV12-3/TRBV12-4,TGTGCCAGCAGTACAGGGTTGGAGACCCAGTACTTC,CASSTGLETQYF
TRBJ2-3,TRBD2,.,TRBV5-6,TGTGCCAGCAGACTAGCGGGGGCTGTCGCAGATACGCAGTATTTT,CASRLAGAVADTQYF
TRBJ2-5,.,many,TRBV10-3,TGTGCCATCGCACAGGGCGAGGGAGAGACCCAGTACTTC,CAIAQGEGETQYF
TRBJ2-1,TRBD2,.,TRBV28,TGTGCCAGCATACCGTTAGGAGCCGGGACTAGCGGAGGGAAAGCATACTACAATGAGCAGTTCTTC,CASIPLGAGTSGGKAYYNEQFF
TRBJ1-1,.,many,TRBV5-1,TGCGCCAGCAGCGCGATGGGGAGGGACACCCACACTGAAGCTTTCTTT,CASSAMGRDTHTEAFF
TRBJ2-2,.,many,TRBV5-1,TGCGCCAGCAGCAGGGACATCGCGAACACCGGGGAGCTGTTTTTT,CASSRDIANTGELFF
TRBJ2-7,.,many,TRBV28,TGTGCCAGCAGTCCTGGACCTGACTACGAGCAGTACTTC,CASSPGPDYEQYF
TRBJ2-1,.,once,TRBV28,TGTGCCAGCAGTCGCGGGTCTGAGGTCAATGAGCAGTTCTTC,CASSRGSEVNEQFF
TRBJ2-1,TRBD2,many,TRBV28,TGTGCCAGCAGTTTTCCCCCTGGGACTAGCGGGAGGTCTTTAAAGTCCTACAATGAGCAGTTCTTC,CASSFPPGTSGRSLKSYNEQFF
TRBJ2-3,.,many,TRBV4-3,TGCGCCAGCAGCACGGGGACACACGGCATCACAGATACGCAGTATTTT,CASSTGTHGITDTQYF
TRBJ2-1,.,many,TRBV5-1,TGCGCCAGCAGACTTAGAGGGGGGGACTACAATGAGCAGTTCTTC,CASRLRGGDYNEQFF
TRBJ2-4,TRBD1,.,TRBV7-3,TGTGCCAGCAGCCCCGGGACAGTAAACATTCAGTACTTC,CASSPGTVNIQYF
TRBJ2-7,TRBD1,few,TRBV20-1,TGCAGTGCTAAACAGGGGTTCGAGCAGTACTTC,CSAKQGFEQYF
TRBJ2-3,.,many,TRBV15,TGTGCCACTAATGGGGCGGTGGGGAGGACAGATACGCAGTATTTT,CATNGAVGRTDTQYF
TRBJ2-7,.,many,TRBV6-2/TRBV6-3,TGTGCCAGCAGCAGATCACTTTCCTACGAGCAGTACTTC,CASSRSLSYEQYF
TRBJ2-1,TRBD2,once,TRBV20-1,TGCAGTGCTAGGGGCTATAGCGGGAGCAGGGTCAATGAGCAGTTCTTC,CSARGYSGSRVNEQFF
TRBJ2-7,TRBD2,few,TRBV29-1,TGCAGCGTTGCGGACTCTAGCGGCTCCTACGAGCAGTACTTC,CSVADSSGSYEQYF
TRBJ2-5,.,.,TRBV7-8,TGTGCCAGCATCCTAAACGGGGGGCCTTCCTCAAAAGAGACCCAGTACTTC,CASILNGGPSSKETQYF
TRBJ2-7,.,many,TRBV6-2/TRBV6-3,TGTGCCAGCACCTTAGGGGGAACGATCTACGAGCAGTACTTC,CASTLGGTIYEQYF
TRBJ2-1,.,many,TRBV28,TGTGCCAGCAGTACCGGGCCAGAGCAGTTCTTC,CASSTGPEQFF
TRBJ2-7,.,many,TRBV9,TGTGCCAGCAGCGTTTCCCCGCAGGCCTACGAGCAGTACTTC,CASSVSPQAYEQYF